This T cell receptor beta chain was recorded in a study of blood T cell repertoires in COVID-19. From germline, CDR1 is KGHSH and CDR2 LQKENI. The J segment lost 0 bases and the V segment lost 6 bases, leaving 9 bases of the junction unmatched. This CDR3 has 16 residues. Using immunoSEQ multiplex PCR, the repertoire was profiled, and TCRdb retains in-frame clones only, with some absent. The sample lists about 130,000 clones, about 83% occurring once. Sample: peripheral blood. The sequence derives from a man aged 40-49 years with active or convalescent COVID-19. This sequence joins TRBV18 and TRBJ1-2; 8 nucleotides align to TRBD1. CDR3 residues: CASSPQGAVPNYGYTF. CDR3 coding DNA: TGTGCCAGCTCCCCCCAGGGGGCAGTCCCTAACTATGGCTACACCTTC.